The TCR beta chain under discussion was sequenced for a study of OX40 agonist ivuxolimab in advanced cancers. About the study: Hepatocellular carcinoma, melanoma, renal cell or head and neck cancer was diagnosed in the dose-escalation patients. Three patients showed partial responses: one hepatocellular carcinoma and two cutaneous melanoma cases.

V lost 1 base and J 8 bases, leaving 9 bases between the germline ends. The germline CDR1 and CDR2 sequences are SGHAT and FQNNGV. The CDR3 spans 14 residues. Concerning this clone: Its antigen is unidentified.

Notes on the study in general: The CD4+ and CD8+ T cells in the blood had expanded clonally by week 6 at 0.1 to 3.0 mg/kg. The study did not work out the antigen specificity of the expanded peripheral T cells.

Sequenced by immunoSEQ multiplex PCR; TCRdb stores in-frame clones only, minus some. The top ten clones hold under 25% of a sample with about 27,000 clones, about nine tenths of them seen once. This material consisted of CD4+ or CD8+ T cells sorted from blood, taken in a trial of the OX40 agonist ivuxolimab. The source of this sequence is an adult with an advanced solid tumor such as melanoma, head and neck, liver or kidney cancer. The chain carries TRBV11-2 and TRBJ1-6, with a possible D match to TRBD1 (5 bases). The CDR3 DNA reads as TGTGCCAGCAGCTTAGGTTTGGGGGATTCACCCCTCCACTTT. Protein sequence: CASSLGLGDSPLHF.